Detailed here is one T cell receptor beta chain. This clone was seen a handful of times. The clone's antigen remains unknown. Qualities for individual bases were not recorded, and no much larger clone is one base off. The sample belongs to a study of long-term antiretroviral therapy in people with HIV (dated by TCRdb to between 2021 and 2023). The study in broad terms: Collection of the earliest samples took place about a decade ahead of the 2015 WHO recommendation for immediate ART, at a time when ART was typically delayed until CD4 counts fell. A retrospective serial study tested whether ART initiation and durable HIV suppression were associated with changes in peripheral blood TRB repertoire composition and diversity. No cross-contamination during QIAcube processing turned up in test extractions that ran a monoclonal T-cell line alongside 25 to 35 polyclonal samples. Of the roughly 30 participants with HIV, some 12 were female. A total of 192 cryopreserved PBMC samples were contributed to the cohort by 30 adults with confirmed HIV infection, with samples collected serially over a mean of roughly six years (range 1-12).

Based on the germline V gene, the CDR1 and CDR2 sequences are KGHSH and LQKENI. From its cysteine to its phenylalanine, the CDR3 spans 14 amino acids. Of all the DNA, just the CDR3 is kept, 42 bases in frame from base 1. The V and J ends are trimmed by 4 bases and 4 bases, leaving 10 bases between them. The immunoSEQ hsTCRB v3.0 assay was used at survey level resolution for TRB variable region sequencing. The target sequencing depth for TRB was about 35,000-50,000 T-cell genomes per sample. An Illumina MiSeq with a v3 150-cycle kit was used to sequence the pooled TRB libraries. On the authors' methods: Repertoire analysis ran in R within a reproducible Nextflow workflow covering QC, data transformation and analysis. Custom analyses were implemented in LymphoSeq2, an R package for AIRR-Seq data exploration. Several samples that yielded fewer than 5000 total TRB sequences were excluded, so that more than 150 HIV repertoires were analyzed. Among the approximately 180 retained HIV repertoires, fewer than 65 were collected before ART initiation and some 130 after ART initiation. Repertoires were downsampled to 5000 TRB nucleotide sequences, and summary statistics were averaged over 100 downsampling iterations. The analysis kept only TRB sequences whose CDR3 regions were at least seven amino acids long. A Shannon entropy-derived clonality score and the Gini coefficient were used to measure diversity. Repertoire networks linked the top 5000 CDR3 amino acid sequences whenever two sequences differed by an edit distance of one. For TRB CDR3 amino acid sequences, antigen specificity groups and MHC restriction were predicted with GLIPH2. To flag known CMV, EBV, HIV or tissue antigen associations, CDR3 amino acid sequences were matched against VDJdb and McPAS-TCR. Pre-ART, post-ART and control groups were compared with Wilcoxon signed-rank tests and Holm-Bonferroni correction. Imported from immuneACCESS, the table was reduced by TCRdb to in-frame sequences with V and J called. These copies leave out some clones; in studies compared against another copy, an unresolved V gene accounts for under half, and the cause of the remainder is not known. V, J and clone size derive from that table, while D and trimming were established from the DNA sequence. A total of 7,500 to 10,000 clones appear in this sample, 81% of them only once. Roughly 18% of the sample belongs to the ten largest clones.

Study-wide findings and limitations: The repertoire was dominated across all time points by expanded TRB clones identified before ART initiation, although this dominance was seen to fluctuate and to decrease in many PLHIV after ART. Inferences about post-ART repertoire changes are limited because no data were available on ART adherence, viral resistance or therapy changes. The samples were dated from about 2004 to 2017, and the ART regimens that were used may be less effective than current ART regimens. Because PBMC availability was limited, only the TCR beta chain was sequenced, with no alpha chain pairing. ART initiation was associated with a significant increase in TRB diversity, but diversity stayed significantly below transplant donor controls even after long-term ART. Because pre-ART samples had limited cell numbers, unsorted PBMC were profiled rather than sorted CD4+ and CD8+ T cells. Compared with controls, HIV repertoires had narrower CDR3 length ranges, and the network structure pointed to an antigen-experienced repertoire that shifted only slightly toward naive after ART.

Participants were included only if at least one PBMC sample before ART initiation and at least two post-ART samples were available. Treatment was received in the United States of America by all participants with HIV. Before DNA extraction, cryopreserved samples containing about 0.95-10 million PBMC were thawed and washed. At the time of the earliest PBMC sample, participants with HIV were aged between roughly 20 and 55 years. PBMC samples were contributed by each participant from 1-4 timepoints before ART initiation and 2-8 timepoints after ART initiation, with a median of 7 samples. For every participant, serial HIV viral load, CD4+ T-cell count, ART history and demographic data were obtained. Genomic DNA was extracted from unsorted PBMC with a Qiagen kit on a QIAcube, processed in batches of 12 samples.

The sample in question was unsorted PBMCs, obtained 0.7 years after starting antiretroviral therapy. The chain is encoded by TRBV18 joined to TRBJ2-2; possibly the D gene is TRBD2, per 6 matching bases. This clonotype was sampled from a man aged 35 to 55 with HIV. The CDR3 in this case is CASSQNSGTGELFF. The DNA sequence is as follows: TGTGCCAGCTCACAGAATAGCGGCACCGGGGAGCTGTTTTTT.